A single sample is the source of the 13 T cell receptor beta chains below, sequenced in a study of T-cell memory formation after mild COVID-19. One entry per CDR3 protein results from TCRdb running MiXCR on the 5' RACE reads. The sample has hundreds of thousands of distinct CDR3 sequences, 20% to 30% seen once. Input material: PBMCs or a T cell subset sorted from them (not recorded which). These receptors originate from an adult woman who had mild COVID-19 (a few samples of this study predate the infection). Cell type and time point are not known.

The genes are TRBV20-1 and TRBJ2-1; tentative D call: TRBD1 (5 bases). Germline loops: CDR1 DFQATT, CDR2 SNEGSKA (reference sequence). The CDR3 totals 14 residues. V lost 1 base and J 2 bases, leaving 9 bases between the germline ends. The CDR3 DNA sequence: TGCAGTGCTAGAGTTGGGGCTACCTACAATGAGCAGTTCTTC. Translating it yields CSARVGATYNEQFF.

This clonotype was picked up a small number of times. V and J are TRBV6-2 or TRBV6-3 and TRBJ2-1, with TRBD1 matching over 8 bases. Germline CDR1 is MNHEY and CDR2 is SVGEGT. The CDR3 length is 17 residues. V lost 6 bases and J lost 0; bases outside the gene matches: 10. The chain's CDR3 is CASRTAKQGGSYNEQFF. CDR3 nucleotides: TGTGCCAGCAGGACGGCCAAACAGGGGGGCTCCTACAATGAGCAGTTCTTC.

This chain links TRBV7-8 with TRBJ2-7, with 11 nucleotides matching TRBD1. Per germline, CDR1 SGHVS and CDR2 FQNEAQ. CDR3 size: 16 residues. Losses at the gene ends were 5 bases for V and 6 bases for J; bases not matched to a gene: 12. CDR3 nucleotides: TGTGCCAGCAGCCTAAATGTGGGGGACAGGGGGGCCGAGCAGTACTTC. Translated: CASSLNVGDRGAEQYF.

V usage is TRBV3-1 and J usage is TRBJ1-1, with a tentative D call TRBD1 (5 bases). Trimming took off 8 bases at V and 3 bases at J, with 13 bases between the two ends. This CDR3 is built from 13 residues. The germline V gene encodes CDR1 LGHDT and CDR2 YNNKEL (reference sequence). The DNA for the CDR3 is TGTGCCAGCGGGAGGGGTCGGGACACTGAAGCTTTCTTT. Its translation is CASGRGRDTEAFF.

This clonotype came up many times. This chain uses TRBV14 with TRBJ2-7; 10 positions agree with TRBD1. The CDR3 contains 15 residues. The J segment lost 3 bases and the V segment lost 6 bases, leaving 8 bases of the junction unmatched. Germline V CDR1 and CDR2: SGHDN, FVKESK. The CDR3 spells CASRGTGAEYYEQYF. In DNA form, the CDR3 reads TGTGCCAGCAGGGGGACAGGGGCCGAATACTACGAGCAGTACTTC.

The chain joins TRBV7-6 to TRBJ2-7, with TRBD1 identical over 10 bases. Germline-derived CDR1 and CDR2 are SGHVS and FNYEAQ. CDR3 size: 13 residues. V lost 5 bases and J lost 6; bases outside the gene matches: 4. CDR3 sequence: CASSEGQGFEQYF. In nucleotides, the CDR3 is TGTGCCAGCAGCGAGGGACAGGGGTTCGAGCAGTACTTC.

The chain employs TRBV20-1 and TRBJ1-2; possible D gene TRBD1, 5 bases. CDR1 and CDR2 (germline): DFQATT, SNEGSKA (reference sequence). This CDR3 is built from 13 residues. V was cut by 0 bases and J by 6 bases, with 11 bases left in between. The CDR3 nucleotides are TGCAGTGCTAGAGATCAGGGTACGGATGGCTACACCTTC. Protein: CSARDQGTDGYTF.

The chain has TRBV5-1 and TRBJ2-3; TRBD2 agrees at 8 bases. Germline V gene sequence: CDR1 SGHRS, CDR2 YFSETQ. With V trimmed by 0 bases and J by 5 bases, 11 bases remained unmatched. CDR3 length equals 17 residues. The CDR3 DNA reads as TGCGCCAGCAGCTTGGAAGGTAGCGGGGTTTGGAAAGATACGCAGTATTTT. This gives the protein CASSLEGSGVWKDTQYF.

CDR3 protein: CASSPGGGGGSYNEQFF. CDR3 nucleotide sequence: TGCGCCAGCAGCCCGGGAGGCGGGGGAGGCTCCTACAATGAGCAGTTCTTC. V usage is TRBV5-1 and J usage is TRBJ2-1, with 7 bases fitting TRBD2. Trimming cost V 4 bases and J 0 bases; bases outside gene matches: 10. In germline, CDR1 is SGHRS, CDR2 YFSETQ. The CDR3 loop spans 17 amino acids.

The chain recombines TRBV27 with TRBJ1-1; no reliable D call. V gave up 6 bases and J gave up 1 base, with 12 bases separating them. The germline CDR1 and CDR2 sequences are MNHEY and SMNVEV (reference sequence). The CDR3 has 14 amino acids. The CDR3 region is CASRAENRNTEAFF. In DNA, the CDR3 is TGTGCCAGCAGGGCCGAGAACAGGAACACTGAAGCTTTCTTT.

The chain is built from TRBV21-1 and TRBJ2-5. TRBV21-1 is a recognized pseudogene. The CDR3 contains 11 residues. The CDR3 coding sequence is TGCGCTCGCCAGCAGCAAGAGACCCAGTACTTC. Its protein product is CARQQQETQYF.

The chain is built from TRBV7-6 and TRBJ1-3; TRBD1 is a possible D gene (5 bases). This CDR3 contains 14 residues. Germline V gives CDR1 SGHVS, CDR2 FNYEAQ. V lost 2 bases and J lost 3, with 8 bases in between. CDR3 sequence reads: CASSLFRDGNTIYF. The CDR3 nucleotides are TGTGCCAGCAGCTTATTCAGGGATGGAAACACCATATATTTT.

In this sample, this clonotype turned up a few times. The V and J genes are TRBV7-2 and TRBJ2-7, with TRBD1 matching over 9 bases. V trimming: 5 bases; J trimming: 4 bases; junction bases outside the gene matches: 9. The CDR3 runs to 15 residues. CDR1 is SGHTA, CDR2 FQGNSA, per germline. The CDR3 is CASSRGQGRWYEQYF. The CDR3 DNA follows: TGTGCCAGCAGCCGGGGACAGGGAAGGTGGTACGAGCAGTACTTC.